This TCR beta chain was sequenced for a study of PD-L1 blockade in urothelial cancer. Across the whole study: Blood analysis was done at 3 weeks (second dose) and 6 weeks after treatment began.

Clones were read by immunoSEQ multiplex PCR, and TCRdb kept only the in-frame ones, dropping some. The table has over 65,000 clones, around four fifths seen once; the top ten hold about 4.5%. Sequencing used PBMCs, obtained around atezolizumab (anti-PD-L1) treatment. This TCR came from a man between 65 and 85 years old with urothelial cancer.

CDR3 loop: CASSPRGSGAFF. CDR3 in DNA: TGTGCCAGTAGCCCCCGGGGGTCTGGGGCTTTCTTT. The rearrangement uses TRBV19 and TRBJ1-1, with a weak D call TRBD1 (5 bases). The V end was cut by 6 bases, the J end by 11 bases, with 16 bases between. Germline V CDR1 and CDR2: LNHDA, SQIVND (reference sequence). The CDR3 is made up of 12 amino acids. Supplemented by reference TRBV19 and TRBJ1-1, the full variable domain reads DGGITQSPKYLFRKEGQNVTLSCEQNLNHDAMYWYRQDPGQGLRLIYYSQIVNDFQKGDIAEGYSVSREKKESFPLTVTSAQKNPTAFYLCASSPRGSGAFFGQGTRLTVV.